This TCR beta chain was captured by sequencing in a study of blood T cell repertoires in COVID-19. Data came from immunoSEQ multiplex PCR; TCRdb stores just in-frame clones and leaves some out. The repertoire consists of some 150,000 clones, with roughly 84% occurring once and the leading ten covering approximately 5.7%. Germline loops: CDR1 KGHDR, CDR2 SFDVKD. This CDR3 is built from 16 residues. V shed 3 bases and J 5 bases; nucleotides not matched to a gene: 7. The sequencing sample was made of PBMCs or T cells enriched from blood (not recorded which). The chain is built from TRBV24-1 and TRBJ2-1; 9 bases match TRBD1. The clonotype originates from a woman aged 50 to 60 who had been exposed to COVID-19. The CDR3 DNA follows: TGTGCCACCAGTGATCCGGGACAGGGAATAGACAATGAGCAGTTCTTC. Translated, it gives CATSDPGQGIDNEQFF.